Below, one T cell receptor (beta chain) is given with its context. This entry comes from a study of blood T cell repertoires in COVID-19. About the study: Collection of acute and convalescent COVID-19 samples took place in the United States, Italy and Spain.

After removal of 6 bases from V and 1 base from J, the junction contained 7 bases not matched to a gene. The CDR3 has 15 residues. Germline V gene data show CDR1 as MNHEY and CDR2 as SVGAGI. As processed by the authors: Quantification of nucleated cells was approximated via reference gene primer amplification. The table came from immunoSEQ multiplex PCR; TCRdb's copy has only in-frame clones and leaves some out. The D gene and trimming were derived from the DNA, and the V and J assignments and clone size from that table. The table has some 62,000 clones, roughly 80% seen once. The sequenced sample was peripheral blood. V and J are TRBV6-5 and TRBJ2-5; TRBD2 matches 8 bases. The TCR comes from a woman older than 75 with active or convalescent COVID-19. CDR3 nucleotide sequence: TGTGCCAGCAGGATAAGACGGGGGGGCCAAGAGACCCAGTACTTC. This translates into CASRIRRGGQETQYF.